The clone carrying this T cell receptor (beta chain) was observed many times. Its cognate antigen is unknown. The data are from a study of CD8+CD57+ T cells in acquired aplastic anemia. Study findings and constraints: A set of twenty-nine CD8+ CDR3 sequences was shared between patients and controls, and these sequences appeared highly expressed in patients. CD8+ Simpson's diversity showed no significant patient-control difference.

This CDR3 spans 13 amino acids. The ends were cut back, 4 bases at V and 3 bases at J, with 7 bases in the middle. The study profiled TCR beta VDJ and CDR3 using genomic DNA as template. TCRdb called the reads again in MiXCR, with one record for every CDR3 protein. Among about 210,000 distinct CDR3 sequences, 61% were seen once, and the ten largest hold about 29%. The sequenced material came from sorted CD4+, CD8+, or CD8+CD57+ T cells (not recorded which) from PBMCs. The sequence derives from a human donor in good health. This chain connects TRBV12-3 or TRBV12-4 to TRBJ2-1; possibly TRBD1 for D (6 bases). CDR3 in amino acids: CASSSDSYNEQFF. The CDR3 bases are TGTGCCAGCAGTTCGGACAGCTACAATGAGCAGTTCTTC.